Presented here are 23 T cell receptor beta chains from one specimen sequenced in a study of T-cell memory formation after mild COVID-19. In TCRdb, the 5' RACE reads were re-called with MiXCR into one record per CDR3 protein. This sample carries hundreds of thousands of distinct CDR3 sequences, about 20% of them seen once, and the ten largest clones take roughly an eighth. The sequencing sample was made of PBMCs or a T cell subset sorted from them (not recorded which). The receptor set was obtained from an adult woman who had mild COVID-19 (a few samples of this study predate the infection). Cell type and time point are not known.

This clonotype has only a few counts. CDR3 loop: CASSLGSPSGAVTQYF. The CDR3 DNA follows: TGTGCCAGCAGCTTAGGGTCTCCTAGCGGTGCCGTTACGCAGTATTTT. The V and J genes are TRBV7-2 and TRBJ2-3; the match to TRBD2 covers 7 bases. Germline-derived CDR1 and CDR2 are SGHTA and FQGNSA. V lost 1 base and J lost 8; bases outside the gene matches: 12. CDR3 size: 16 residues.

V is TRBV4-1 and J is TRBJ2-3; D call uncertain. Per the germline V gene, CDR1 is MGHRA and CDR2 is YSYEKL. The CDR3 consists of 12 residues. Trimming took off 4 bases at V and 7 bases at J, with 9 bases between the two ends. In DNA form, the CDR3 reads TGCGCCAGCAGCCCTAGTGGGCATACGCAGTATTTT. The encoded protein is CASSPSGHTQYF.

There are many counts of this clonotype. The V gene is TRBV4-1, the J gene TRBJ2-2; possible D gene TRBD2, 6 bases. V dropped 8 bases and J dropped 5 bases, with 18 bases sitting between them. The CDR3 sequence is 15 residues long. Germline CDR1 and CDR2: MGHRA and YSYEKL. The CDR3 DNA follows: TGCGCCAGCGAAATTATATGGGGGGAAACCGGGGAGCTGTTTTTT. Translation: CASEIIWGETGELFF.

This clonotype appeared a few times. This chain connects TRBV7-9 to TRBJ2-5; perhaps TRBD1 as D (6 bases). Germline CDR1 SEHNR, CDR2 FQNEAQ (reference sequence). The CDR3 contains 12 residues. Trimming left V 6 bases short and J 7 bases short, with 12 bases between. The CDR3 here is CASSPGVGTQYF. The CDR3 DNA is TGTGCCAGCAGTCCAGGGGTTGGGACCCAGTACTTC.

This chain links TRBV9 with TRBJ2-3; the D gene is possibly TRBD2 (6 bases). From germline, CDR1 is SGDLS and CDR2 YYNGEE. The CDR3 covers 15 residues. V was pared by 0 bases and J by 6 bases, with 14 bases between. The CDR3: CASSVGLVAMDTQYF. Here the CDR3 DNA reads TGTGCCAGCAGCGTAGGACTAGTGGCAATGGATACGCAGTATTTT. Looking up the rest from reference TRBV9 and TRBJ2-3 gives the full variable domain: DSGVTQTPKHLITATGQRVTLRCSPRSGDLSVYWYQQSLDQGLQFLIQYYNGEERAKGNILERFSAQQFPDLHSELNLSSLELGDSALYFCASSVGLVAMDTQYFGPGTRLTVL.

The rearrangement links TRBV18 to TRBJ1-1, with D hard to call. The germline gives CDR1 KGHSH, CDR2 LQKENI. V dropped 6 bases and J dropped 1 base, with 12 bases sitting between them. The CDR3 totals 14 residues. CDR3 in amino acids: CASSYDMGNTEAFF. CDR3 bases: TGTGCCAGCTCGTATGATATGGGGAACACTGAAGCTTTCTTT.

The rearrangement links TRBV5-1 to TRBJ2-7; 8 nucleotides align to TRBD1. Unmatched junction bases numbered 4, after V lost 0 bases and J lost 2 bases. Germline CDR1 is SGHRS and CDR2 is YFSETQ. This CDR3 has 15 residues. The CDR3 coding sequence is TGCGCCAGCAGCTTGGACAGACAGGGGACCTACGAGCAGTACTTC. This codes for CASSLDRQGTYEQYF.

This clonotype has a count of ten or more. The CDR3 DNA follows: TGCAGCGTTTCCGGGACAGTTAACTATGGCTACACCTTC. Translated: CSVSGTVNYGYTF. The genes are TRBV29-1 and TRBJ1-2; 7 bases are a match to TRBD1. V was clipped by 5 bases and J by 1 base; unmatched bases: 4. Germline lookup yields CDR1 SQVTM and CDR2 ANQGSEA. The CDR3 extends over 13 amino acids.

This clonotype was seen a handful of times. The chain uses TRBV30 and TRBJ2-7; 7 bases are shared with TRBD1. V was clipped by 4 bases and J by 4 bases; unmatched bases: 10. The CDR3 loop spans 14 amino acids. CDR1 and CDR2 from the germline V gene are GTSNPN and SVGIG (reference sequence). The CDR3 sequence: CAWTSAGGTYEQYF. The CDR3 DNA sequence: TGTGCCTGGACCTCTGCAGGGGGTACTTACGAGCAGTACTTC.

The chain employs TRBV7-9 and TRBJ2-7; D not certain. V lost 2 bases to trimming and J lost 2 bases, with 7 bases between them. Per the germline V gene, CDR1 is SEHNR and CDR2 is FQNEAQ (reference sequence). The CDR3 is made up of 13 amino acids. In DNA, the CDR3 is TGTGCCAGCAGCTTAATCTCCCCCTACGAGCAGTACTTC. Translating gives CASSLISPYEQYF.

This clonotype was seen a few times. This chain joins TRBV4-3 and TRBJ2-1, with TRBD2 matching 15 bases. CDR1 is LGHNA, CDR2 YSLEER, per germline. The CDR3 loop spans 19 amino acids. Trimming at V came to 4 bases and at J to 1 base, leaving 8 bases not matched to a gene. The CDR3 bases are TGCGCCAGCAGCCTCATCTGGACTAGCGGGAGGGCGTCCTACAATGAGCAGTTCTTC. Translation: CASSLIWTSGRASYNEQFF.

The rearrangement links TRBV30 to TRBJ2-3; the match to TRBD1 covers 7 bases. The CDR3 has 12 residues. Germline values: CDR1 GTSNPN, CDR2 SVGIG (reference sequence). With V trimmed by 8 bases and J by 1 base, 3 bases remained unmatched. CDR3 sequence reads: CAGTGGTDTQYF. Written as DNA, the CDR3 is TGTGCCGGTACAGGGGGCACAGATACGCAGTATTTT.

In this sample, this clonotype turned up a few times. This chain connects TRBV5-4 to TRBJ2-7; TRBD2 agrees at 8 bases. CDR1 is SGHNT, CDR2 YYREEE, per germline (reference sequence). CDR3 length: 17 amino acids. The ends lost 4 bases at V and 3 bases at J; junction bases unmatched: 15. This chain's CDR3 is CASSGTSGRARDYEQYF. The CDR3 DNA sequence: TGTGCCAGCAGCGGTACTAGCGGTAGGGCTCGGGACTACGAGCAGTACTTC. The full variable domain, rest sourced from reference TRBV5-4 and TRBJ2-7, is ETGVTQSPTHLIKTRGQQVTLRCSSQSGHNTVSWYQQALGQGPQFIFQYYREEENGRGNFPPRFSGLQFPNYSSELNVNALELDDSALYLCASSGTSGRARDYEQYFGPGTRLTVT.

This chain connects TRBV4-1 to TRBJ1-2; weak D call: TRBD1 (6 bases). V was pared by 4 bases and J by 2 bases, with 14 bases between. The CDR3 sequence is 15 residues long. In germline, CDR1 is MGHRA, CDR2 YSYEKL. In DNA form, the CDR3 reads TGCGCCAGCAGCCCTAGCCAGGGGTTCAACTATGGCTACACCTTC. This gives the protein CASSPSQGFNYGYTF.

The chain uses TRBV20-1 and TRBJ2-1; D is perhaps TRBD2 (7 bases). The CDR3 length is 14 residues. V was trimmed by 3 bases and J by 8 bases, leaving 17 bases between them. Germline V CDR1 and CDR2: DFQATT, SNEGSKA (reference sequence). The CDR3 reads CSASRSGGGDEQFF. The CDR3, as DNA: TGCAGTGCTAGTCGTAGCGGAGGGGGGGATGAGCAGTTCTTC.

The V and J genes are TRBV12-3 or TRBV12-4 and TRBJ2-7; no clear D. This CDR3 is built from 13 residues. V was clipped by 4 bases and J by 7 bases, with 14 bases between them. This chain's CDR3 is CASSSRQVGEQYF. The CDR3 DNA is TGTGCCAGCAGTTCCCGGCAGGTTGGGGAGCAGTACTTC.

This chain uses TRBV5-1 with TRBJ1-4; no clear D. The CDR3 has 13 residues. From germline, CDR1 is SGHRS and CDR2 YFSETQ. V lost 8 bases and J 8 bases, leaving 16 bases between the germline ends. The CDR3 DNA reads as TGCGCCAGTAAGACCGGGCGTAGCGAAAAACTGTTTTTT. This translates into CASKTGRSEKLFF.

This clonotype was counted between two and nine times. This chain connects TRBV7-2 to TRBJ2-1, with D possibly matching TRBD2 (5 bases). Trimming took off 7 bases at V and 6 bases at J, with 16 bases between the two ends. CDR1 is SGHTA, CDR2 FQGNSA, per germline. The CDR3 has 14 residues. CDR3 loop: CASILEPGSNEQFF. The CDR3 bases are TGTGCCAGCATTCTAGAGCCGGGATCCAATGAGCAGTTCTTC.

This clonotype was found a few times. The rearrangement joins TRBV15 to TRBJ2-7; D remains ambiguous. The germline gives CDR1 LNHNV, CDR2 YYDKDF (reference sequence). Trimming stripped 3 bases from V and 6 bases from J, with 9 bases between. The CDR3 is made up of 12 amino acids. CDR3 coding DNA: TGTGCCACCAGCAGCGCCCGCGGCGAGCAGTACTTC. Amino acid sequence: CATSSARGEQYF.

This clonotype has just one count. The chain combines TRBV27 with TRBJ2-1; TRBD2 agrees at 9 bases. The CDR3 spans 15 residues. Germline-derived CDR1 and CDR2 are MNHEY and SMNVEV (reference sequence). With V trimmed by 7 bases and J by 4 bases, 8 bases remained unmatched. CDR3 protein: CASIRSGGGYNEQFF. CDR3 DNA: TGTGCCAGCATTCGTAGCGGGGGCGGGTACAATGAGCAGTTCTTC.

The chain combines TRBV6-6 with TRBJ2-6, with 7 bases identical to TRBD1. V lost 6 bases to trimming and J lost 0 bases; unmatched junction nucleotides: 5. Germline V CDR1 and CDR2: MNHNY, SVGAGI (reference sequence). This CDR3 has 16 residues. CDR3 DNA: TGTGCCAGCAGACGACAGGGTCGCTCTGGGGCCAACGTCCTGACTTTC. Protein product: CASRRQGRSGANVLTF.

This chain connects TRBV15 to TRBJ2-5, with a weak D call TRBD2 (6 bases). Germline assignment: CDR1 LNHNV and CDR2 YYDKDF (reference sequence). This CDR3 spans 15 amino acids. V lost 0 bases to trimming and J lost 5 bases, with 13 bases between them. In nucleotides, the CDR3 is TGTGCCACCAGCAGAGATCAGGGCCGGGGGGAGACCCAGTACTTC. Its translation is CATSRDQGRGETQYF.

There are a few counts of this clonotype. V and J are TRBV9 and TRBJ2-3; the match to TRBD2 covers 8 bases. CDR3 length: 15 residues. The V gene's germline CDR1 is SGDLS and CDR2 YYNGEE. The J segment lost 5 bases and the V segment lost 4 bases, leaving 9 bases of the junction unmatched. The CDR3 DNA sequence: TGTGCCAGCAGCCCCAGCGGGGGCTTGAAAGATACGCAGTATTTT. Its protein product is CASSPSGGLKDTQYF.